The next 30 T cell receptor beta chains were all read from a single sample in a study of OX40 agonist ivuxolimab in advanced cancers. Some clones are missing from TCRdb's copy, which holds only in-frame ones; the method was immunoSEQ multiplex PCR. The repertoire holds around 54,000 clones, with approximately 89% as singletons. The specimen comprised CD4+ or CD8+ T cells sorted from blood, sampled in a trial of the OX40 agonist ivuxolimab. The receptors were gathered from an adult with an advanced solid tumor such as melanoma, head and neck, liver or kidney cancer.

The chain is built from TRBV6-4 and TRBJ2-1; TRBD2 aligns across 9 bases. Germline CDR1 reads MRHNA; CDR2 reads SNTAGT. The CDR3 is 16 residues long. J lost 8 bases, V lost 3 bases, and 11 bases had no gene match. In nucleotides, the CDR3 is TGTGCCAGCAGTGAGTTTTTTGGACTAGCGCCGGATGAGCAGTTCTTC. Amino acids: CASSEFFGLAPDEQFF.

This sequence joins TRBV6-6 and TRBJ2-7, with no clear D. The CDR3 totals 11 residues. V lost 11 bases and J lost 0, with 8 bases in between. Germline CDR1 and CDR2: MNHNY and SVGAGI (reference sequence). In nucleotides, the CDR3 is TGTGCCGCCAGAGCCTCCTACGAGCAGTACTTC. Translation gives CAARASYEQYF.

The chain employs TRBV27 and TRBJ1-5; no definite D call. V lost 2 bases and J lost 3, with 8 bases in between. From germline, CDR1 is MNHEY and CDR2 SMNVEV (reference sequence). The CDR3 length is 14 residues. As DNA, the CDR3 is TGTGCCAGCAGTTTAATAGGATCCAATCAGCCCCAGCATTTT. Translation: CASSLIGSNQPQHF.

This clone was observed once. V and J are TRBV7-9 and TRBJ1-6, with a tentative D call TRBD1 (5 bases). Trimming took off 5 bases at V and 4 bases at J, with 12 bases between the two ends. In germline, CDR1 is SEHNR, CDR2 FQNEAQ (reference sequence). The CDR3 consists of 15 residues. Written as DNA, the CDR3 is TGTGCCAGCAGCCCGCCGGGGGGGTATAATTCACCCCTCCACTTT. It codes for CASSPPGGYNSPLHF. Based on the CDR3 plus reference TRBV7-9 and TRBJ1-6, the full variable domain is DTGVSQNPRHKITKRGQNVTFRCDPISEHNRLYWYRQTLGQGPEFLTYFQNEAQLEKSRLLSDRFSAERPKGSFSTLEIQRTEQGDSAMYLCASSPPGGYNSPLHFGNGTRLTVT.

The J gene is TRBJ2-2, the V gene TRBV5-5; D not certain. Trimming took off 3 bases at V and 1 base at J, with 1 base between the two ends. Looked up from germline, CDR1 is SGHKS and CDR2 is YYEKEE (reference sequence). This CDR3 region has 12 residues. CDR3 residues: CASSWNTGELFF. CDR3 sequence (DNA): TGTGCCAGCAGCTGGAACACCGGGGAGCTGTTTTTT.

This clone came up once. The chain links TRBV28 to TRBJ2-4; D tentatively fits TRBD1 or TRBD2 (5 bases each). The germline V gene has CDR1 MDHEN and CDR2 SYDVKM. This CDR3 region has 17 residues. Trimming took 1 base from V and 2 from J, leaving 15 bases between them. The chain's CDR3 is CASSLSSRGMTKNIQYF. CDR3 in DNA: TGTGCCAGCAGTTTATCCTCGAGGGGAATGACCAAAAACATTCAGTACTTC.

This clone showed up just once. This chain uses TRBV12-5 with TRBJ1-1, with 10 bases fitting TRBD1. V gave up 6 bases and J gave up 4 bases; unmatched junction bases: 5. Germline V gene lookup returns CDR1 LGHNT and CDR2 FRNRAP. This CDR3 comprises 14 residues. The CDR3 DNA reads TGTGCTAGTGGCCAGGACAGGGGGGTCACTGAAGCTTTCTTT. Its translation: CASGQDRGVTEAFF.

The rearrangement uses TRBV5-4 and TRBJ2-7; D ambiguous. V was clipped by 4 bases and J by 0 bases, with 14 bases between them. This CDR3 is built from 15 residues. Germline V CDR1 and CDR2: SGHNT, YYREEE (reference sequence). The CDR3 region has the DNA TGTGCCAGCAGCCAAGAATTGAGGAGCTCCTACGAGCAGTACTTC. Protein product: CASSQELRSSYEQYF.

The gene calls are TRBV6-4 and TRBJ2-7; perhaps TRBD2 as D (5 bases). Germline-derived CDR1 and CDR2 are MRHNA and SNTAGT. The CDR3 runs 15 residues. V was trimmed by 7 bases and J by 0 bases, leaving 16 bases between them. CDR3 nucleotide sequence: TGTGCCAGCAACTTACGGGAACATAGCTCCTACGAGCAGTACTTC. Translated: CASNLREHSSYEQYF.

The chain is built from TRBV7-2 and TRBJ2-7, with 12 bases identical to TRBD1. Per germline, CDR1 SGHTA and CDR2 FQGNSA. V lost 11 bases to trimming and J lost 5 bases; unmatched junction nucleotides: 7. The CDR3 is 13 amino acids. The CDR3 is CAARDRGQDEQYF. CDR3 coding DNA: TGTGCCGCACGGGACAGGGGGCAGGACGAGCAGTACTTC.

On this clone itself: Other DNA sequences in this sample translate to the same CDR3. The CDR3 nucleotides are TGTGCCAGCAGTTACTCACTGAACACTGAAGCTTTCTTT. Translated: CASSYSLNTEAFF. The rearrangement links TRBV6-5 to TRBJ1-1; D gene unclear. Germline V lookup: CDR1 MNHEY, CDR2 SVGAGI. The CDR3 spans 13 residues. The V end lost 0 bases, the J end lost 0 bases, and 2 bases lay between the germline ends.

This chain links TRBV4-1 with TRBJ2-2; no clear D gene. The CDR3 has 16 amino acids. Germline CDR1 MGHRA, CDR2 YSYEKL. Between the trimmed V and J ends, which lost 5 bases and 1 base, there was a span of 14 bases. The CDR3 here is CASSSDPRVNTGELFF. Here the CDR3 DNA reads TGCGCCAGCAGCTCGGACCCTCGAGTGAACACCGGGGAGCTGTTTTTT.

The rearrangement links TRBV27 to TRBJ2-3; TRBD2 aligns across 12 bases. V shed 5 bases and J 3 bases; nucleotides not matched to a gene: 12. The CDR3 is 18 residues long. Per the germline V gene, CDR1 is MNHEY and CDR2 is SMNVEV (reference sequence). The CDR3 reads CASSQDPGLAGPTDTQYF. CDR3 coding DNA: TGTGCCAGCAGTCAGGACCCGGGACTAGCGGGTCCAACAGATACGCAGTATTTT.

The gene calls are TRBV4-3 and TRBJ2-7; 9 bases are shared with TRBD1. The ends lost 1 base at V and 4 bases at J; junction bases unmatched: 2. The CDR3 consists of 14 residues. Per germline, CDR1 LGHNA and CDR2 YSLEER. CDR3 region: CASSQGTGEYEQYF. The CDR3 DNA reads as TGCGCCAGCAGCCAAGGGACAGGGGAATACGAGCAGTACTTC.

This clone was seen just once. The V gene is TRBV7-2, the J gene TRBJ2-1, with TRBD2 matching over 8 bases. Unmatched junction bases numbered 4, after V lost 0 bases and J lost 6 bases. The CDR3 is 15 residues long. Per germline, CDR1 SGHTA and CDR2 FQGNSA. In nucleotides, the CDR3 is TGTGCCAGCAGCTTAGCGCGGGGGGTTACCAATGAGCAGTTCTTC. Amino acid sequence: CASSLARGVTNEQFF.

The chain joins TRBV28 to TRBJ1-2, with D possibly being TRBD1 (6 bases). Trimming stripped 7 bases from V and 4 bases from J, with 16 bases between. Germline V CDR1 and CDR2: MDHEN, SYDVKM. The CDR3 extends over 14 amino acids. CDR3 sequence reads: CASNLSPGVYGYTF. CDR3 DNA: TGTGCCAGCAATCTTTCGCCAGGGGTCTATGGCTACACCTTC.

The CDR3 sequence is CASSAGGGTGYTGELFF. As DNA, the CDR3 is TGTGCCAGCAGTGCCGGGGGCGGGACTGGCTACACCGGGGAGCTGTTTTTT. The rearrangement links TRBV6-4 to TRBJ2-2, with D perhaps being TRBD1 or TRBD2 (6 bases each). CDR3 size: 17 residues. The V gene lost 4 bases and the J gene lost 3 bases, with 18 bases spanning the gap. Germline CDR1 MRHNA, CDR2 SNTAGT.

The chain carries TRBV30 and TRBJ1-2; 8 bases agree with TRBD1. Germline lookup yields CDR1 GTSNPN and CDR2 SVGIG (reference sequence). The ends lost 7 bases at V and 1 base at J; junction bases unmatched: 17. The CDR3 consists of 17 residues. The CDR3: CASMGQEKVDFNYGYTF. The CDR3 DNA sequence: TGTGCCTCCATGGGACAGGAAAAGGTTGATTTTAACTATGGCTACACCTTC.

This rearrangement joins TRBV28 to TRBJ1-2; no clear D. CDR1 is MDHEN and CDR2 is SYDVKM in the germline V gene. CDR3 length: 16 residues. The ends were cut back, 5 bases at V and 2 bases at J, with 18 bases in the middle. The CDR3 spells CASSPSAEATNYGYTF. The CDR3 nucleotides are TGTGCCAGCAGTCCTTCGGCAGAGGCTACAAACTATGGCTACACCTTC.

The V gene is TRBV14, the J gene TRBJ1-2; possibly TRBD1 for D (5 bases). Germline V gives CDR1 SGHDN, CDR2 FVKESK. Trimming stripped 3 bases from V and 5 bases from J, with 13 bases between. This CDR3 is 14 amino acids long. Here the CDR3 reads CASSQAGRFYGYTF. CDR3 nucleotide sequence: TGTGCCAGCAGCCAGGCAGGGCGATTTTATGGCTACACCTTC. Full variable domain (missing parts from reference TRBV14 and TRBJ1-2): EAGVTQFPSHSVIEKGQTVTLRCDPISGHDNLYWYRRVMGKEIKFLLHFVKESKQDESGMPNNRFLAERTGGTYSTLKVQPAELEDSGVYFCASSQAGRFYGYTFGSGTRLTVV.

This chain joins TRBV7-8 and TRBJ1-5; TRBD1 matches at 12 bases. V lost 6 bases to trimming and J lost 6 bases; unmatched junction nucleotides: 6. Germline V gene lookup returns CDR1 SGHVS and CDR2 FQNEAQ. The CDR3 loop spans 15 amino acids. The CDR3 region has the DNA TGTGCCAGCAGATGGGACAGGGGGCCGGGTCAGCCCCAGCATTTT. Translating gives CASRWDRGPGQPQHF.

This clone counts as medium-sized. In DNA form, the CDR3 reads TGTGCCAGCAGCACCGGACAGGGGGCGCTTTCTGAAAAACTGTTTTTT. Protein sequence: CASSTGQGALSEKLFF. The chain carries TRBV7-9 and TRBJ1-4, with 11 nucleotides matching TRBD1. The germline CDR1 and CDR2 sequences are SEHNR and FQNEAQ (reference sequence). V was clipped by 5 bases and J by 7 bases; unmatched bases: 9. This CDR3 has 16 residues.

V gene TRBV7-6 combines with J gene TRBJ2-5; D is unresolved. The germline V gene has CDR1 SGHVS and CDR2 FNYEAQ. The CDR3 consists of 12 residues. Trimming left V 0 bases short and J 4 bases short, with 3 bases between. The CDR3 sequence: CASSLAVETQYF. The DNA for the CDR3 is TGTGCCAGCAGCTTAGCGGTAGAGACCCAGTACTTC. The whole variable domain, remainder taken from reference TRBV7-6 and TRBJ2-5, is GAGVSQSPRYKVTKRGQDVALRCDPISGHVSLYWYRQALGQGPEFLTYFNYEAQQDKSGLPNDRFSAERPEGSISTLTIQRTEQRDSAMYRCASSLAVETQYFGPGTRLLVL.

This chain connects TRBV11-3 to TRBJ2-1; 12 nucleotides match TRBD2. CDR1 and CDR2 (germline): SGHNT, YENEEA. J was trimmed by 9 bases and V by 6 bases; bases with no gene match: 9. The CDR3 spans 15 residues. In DNA form, the CDR3 reads TGTGCCAGCAGTCCCGGACTAGCGGGATTGACTGAGCAGTTCTTC. It encodes CASSPGLAGLTEQFF.

The V and J genes are TRBV27 and TRBJ1-2, with D possibly being TRBD1 (5 bases). Trimming removed 2 bases from V and 2 bases from J, with 12 bases in between. Germline CDR1 and CDR2: MNHEY and SMNVEV (reference sequence). This CDR3 comprises 15 residues. CDR3 region: CASSLGQGLNYGYTF. The CDR3, as DNA: TGTGCCAGCAGTTTAGGGCAGGGCCTGAACTATGGCTACACCTTC.

This rearrangement joins TRBV21-1 to TRBJ2-2; TRBD2, the table's D call, lacks a check against the DNA. TRBV21-1 is classified as a pseudogene. CDR3 length: 19 residues. The CDR3 protein is CASSKHFLERETNTGELFF. The CDR3 DNA reads as TGTGCCAGCAGCAAACATTTTCTCGAGCGGGAGACGAACACCGGGGAGCTGTTTTTT.

The chain links TRBV4-1 to TRBJ1-2; no clear D gene. In germline, CDR1 is MGHRA, CDR2 YSYEKL. The CDR3 consists of 13 residues. The V gene lost 1 base and the J gene lost 2 bases, with 5 bases spanning the gap. The CDR3 coding sequence is TGCGCCAGCAGCCAAGTGGACAACTATGGCTACACCTTC. This gives the protein CASSQVDNYGYTF.

The chain has TRBV27 and TRBJ2-1; TRBD2 matches at 11 bases. Losses at the gene ends were 10 bases for V and 4 bases for J; bases not matched to a gene: 9. The CDR3 runs to 15 residues. Germline V CDR1 and CDR2: MNHEY, SMNVEV (reference sequence). DNA for the CDR3: TGTGCCACATTTATAGCGGGAGGGCCTTACAATGAGCAGTTCTTC. As protein: CATFIAGGPYNEQFF.

This clone appeared a few times. This rearrangement joins TRBV7-6 to TRBJ1-5; weak D call: TRBD1 (5 bases). There are 13 residues in the CDR3. CDR1 is SGHVS and CDR2 is FNYEAQ in the germline V gene. Trimming cost V 2 bases and J 6 bases, with 8 bases left between them. CDR3 DNA sequence: TGTGCCAGCAGCTTACAGGGCGGTCAGCCCCAGCATTTT. This codes for CASSLQGGQPQHF.

The gene calls are TRBV5-1 and TRBJ2-7; 10 bases align to TRBD1. This CDR3 comprises 17 residues. Germline values: CDR1 SGHRS, CDR2 YFSETQ. V lost 0 bases to trimming and J lost 6 bases; unmatched junction nucleotides: 12. The CDR3 DNA reads TGCGCCAGCAGCTTGGGGGACAGGGGCATTCCTGGGTTCGAGCAGTACTTC. Translation: CASSLGDRGIPGFEQYF. The full variable domain, completed using reference TRBV5-1 and TRBJ2-7, is KAGVTQTPRYLIKTRGQQVTLSCSPISGHRSVSWYQQTPGQGLQFLFEYFSETQRNKGNFPGRFSGRQFSNSRSEMNVSTLELGDSALYLCASSLGDRGIPGFEQYFGPGTRLTVT.